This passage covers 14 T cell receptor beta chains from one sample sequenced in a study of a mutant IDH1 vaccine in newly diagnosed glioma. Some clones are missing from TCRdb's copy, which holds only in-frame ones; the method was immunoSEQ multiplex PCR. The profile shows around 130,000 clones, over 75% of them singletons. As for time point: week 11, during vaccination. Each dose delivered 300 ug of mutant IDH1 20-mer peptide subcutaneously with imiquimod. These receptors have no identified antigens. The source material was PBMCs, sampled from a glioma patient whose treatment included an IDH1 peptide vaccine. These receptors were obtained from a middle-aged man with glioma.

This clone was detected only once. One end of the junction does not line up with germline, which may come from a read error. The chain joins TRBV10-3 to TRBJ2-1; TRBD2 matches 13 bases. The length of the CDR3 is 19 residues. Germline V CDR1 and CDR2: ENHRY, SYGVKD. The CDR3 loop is CAIREFGTTGTSGVHEQFF. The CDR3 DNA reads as TGTGCCATCAGGGAGTTTGGGACCACCGGGACTAGCGGGGTACATGAGCAGTTCTTC.

CDR3 in DNA: TGCGCCAGCAGCAGGACTAGCGGGAGTTCGAGTCGCCGGGGCACAGATACGCAGTATTTT. This gives the protein CASSRTSGSSSRRGTDTQYF. The chain links TRBV4-3 to TRBJ2-3; 13 bases fit TRBD2. Per germline, CDR1 LGHNA and CDR2 YSLEER. The junction had 15 bases not matched to a gene; V was cut back by 5 bases and J by 1 base. The CDR3 runs 20 residues.

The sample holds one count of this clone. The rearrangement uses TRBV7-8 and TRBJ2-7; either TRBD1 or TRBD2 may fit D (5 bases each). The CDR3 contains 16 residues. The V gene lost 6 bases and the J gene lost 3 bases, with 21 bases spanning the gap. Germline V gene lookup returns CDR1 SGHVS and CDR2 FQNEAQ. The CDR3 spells CASSLGRRDQVYEQYF. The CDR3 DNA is TGTGCCAGCAGTTTGGGGCGACGGGACCAGGTCTACGAGCAGTACTTC.

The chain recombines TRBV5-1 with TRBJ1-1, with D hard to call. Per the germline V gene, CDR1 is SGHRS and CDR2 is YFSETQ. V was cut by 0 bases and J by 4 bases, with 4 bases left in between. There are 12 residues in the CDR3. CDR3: CASSLDSTEAFF. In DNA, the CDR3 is TGCGCCAGCAGCTTGGACAGCACTGAAGCTTTCTTT.

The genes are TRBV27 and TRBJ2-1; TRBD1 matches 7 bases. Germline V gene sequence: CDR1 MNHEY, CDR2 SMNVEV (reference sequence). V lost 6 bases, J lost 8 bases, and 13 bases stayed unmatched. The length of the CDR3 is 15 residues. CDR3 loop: CASRTDRAVGHEQFF. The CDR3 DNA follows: TGTGCCAGCAGAACCGACAGGGCCGTTGGCCATGAGCAGTTCTTC.

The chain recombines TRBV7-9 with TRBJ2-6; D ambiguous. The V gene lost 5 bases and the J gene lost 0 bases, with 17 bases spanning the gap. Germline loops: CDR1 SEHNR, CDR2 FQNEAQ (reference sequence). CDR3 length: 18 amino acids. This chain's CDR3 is CASSASEIPYSGANVLTF. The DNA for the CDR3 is TGTGCCAGCAGCGCCTCAGAAATACCTTACTCTGGGGCCAACGTCCTGACTTTC. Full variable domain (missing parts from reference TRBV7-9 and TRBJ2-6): DTGVSQNPRHKITKRGQNVTFRCDPISEHNRLYWYRQTLGQGPEFLTYFQNEAQLEKSRLLSDRFSAERPKGSFSTLEIQRTEQGDSAMYLCASSASEIPYSGANVLTFGAGSRLTVL.

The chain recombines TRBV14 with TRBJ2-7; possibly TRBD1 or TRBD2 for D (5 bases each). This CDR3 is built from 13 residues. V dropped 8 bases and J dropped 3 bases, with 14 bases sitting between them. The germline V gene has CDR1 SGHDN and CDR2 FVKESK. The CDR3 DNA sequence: TGTGCCAGCGCCTCGTGGGGGTACTACGAGCAGTACTTC. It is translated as CASASWGYYEQYF.

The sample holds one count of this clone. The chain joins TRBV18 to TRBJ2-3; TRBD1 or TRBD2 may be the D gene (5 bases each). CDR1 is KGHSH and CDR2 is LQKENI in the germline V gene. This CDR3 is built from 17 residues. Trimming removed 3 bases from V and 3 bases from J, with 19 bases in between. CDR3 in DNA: TGTGCCAGCTCACCGGTACTAGGGCAGGGAGAGACAGATACGCAGTATTTT. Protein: CASSPVLGQGETDTQYF.

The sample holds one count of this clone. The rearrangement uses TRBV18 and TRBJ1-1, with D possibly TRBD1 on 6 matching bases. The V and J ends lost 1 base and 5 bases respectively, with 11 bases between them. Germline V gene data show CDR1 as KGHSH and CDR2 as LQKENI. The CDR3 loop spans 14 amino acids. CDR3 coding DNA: TGTGCCAGCTCACCACGACAGGCGGGGACTGAAGCTTTCTTT. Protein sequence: CASSPRQAGTEAFF.

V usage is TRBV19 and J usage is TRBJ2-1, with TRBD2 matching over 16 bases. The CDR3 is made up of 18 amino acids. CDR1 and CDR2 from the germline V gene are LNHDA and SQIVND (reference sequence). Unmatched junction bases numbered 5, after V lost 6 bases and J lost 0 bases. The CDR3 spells CASRGGLAGGSSYNEQFF. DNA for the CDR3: TGTGCCAGTAGGGGGGGACTAGCGGGAGGGAGCTCCTACAATGAGCAGTTCTTC.

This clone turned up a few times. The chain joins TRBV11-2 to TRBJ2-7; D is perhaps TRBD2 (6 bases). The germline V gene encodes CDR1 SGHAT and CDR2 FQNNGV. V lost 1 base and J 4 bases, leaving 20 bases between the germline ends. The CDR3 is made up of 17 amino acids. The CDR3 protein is CASSLGSLSGVRYEQYF. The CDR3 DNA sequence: TGTGCCAGCAGCTTAGGGTCCCTATCGGGGGTCCGATACGAGCAGTACTTC.

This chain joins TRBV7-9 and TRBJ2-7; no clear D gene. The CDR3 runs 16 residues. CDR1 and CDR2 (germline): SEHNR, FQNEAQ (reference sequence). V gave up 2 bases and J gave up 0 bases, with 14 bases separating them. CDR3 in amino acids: CASSLSRLTPSYEQYF. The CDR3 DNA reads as TGTGCCAGCAGCTTAAGCAGGTTAACCCCCTCCTACGAGCAGTACTTC.

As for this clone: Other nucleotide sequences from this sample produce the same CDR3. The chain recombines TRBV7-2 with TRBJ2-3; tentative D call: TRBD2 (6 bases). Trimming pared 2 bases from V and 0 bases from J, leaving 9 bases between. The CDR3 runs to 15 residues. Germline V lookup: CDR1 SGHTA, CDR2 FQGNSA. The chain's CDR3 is CASSLRGTSTDTQYF. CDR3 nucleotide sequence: TGTGCCAGCAGCTTACGGGGGACGAGCACAGATACGCAGTATTTT.

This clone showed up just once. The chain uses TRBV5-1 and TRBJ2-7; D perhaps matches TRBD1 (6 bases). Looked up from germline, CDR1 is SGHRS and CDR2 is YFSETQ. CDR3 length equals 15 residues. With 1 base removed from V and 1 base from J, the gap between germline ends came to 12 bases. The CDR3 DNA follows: TGCGCCAGCAGCTTGTTCGGACAGTTTTCCTACGAGCAGTACTTC. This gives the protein CASSLFGQFSYEQYF.